Shown below are 7 T cell receptor beta chains from a single sample sequenced in a study of human T cells and chemical hapten exposure. Time point specified: healthy volunteer bleed at 6 weeks. Someone pulled total RNA out of unfractionated whole blood. One entry per CDR3 protein results from TCRdb running MiXCR on the RACE reads. The sample records tens of thousands of distinct CDR3 sequences, around 5.9% being singletons. Sequencing was done on a sample of whole blood. The receptors derive from a human donor in good health. Some clones in this sample may be carry-over from other donors' samples.

The chain links TRBV7-2 to TRBJ2-1; 11 bases match TRBD2. The CDR3 length is 15 residues. J lost 3 bases, V lost 5 bases, and 3 bases had no gene match. Germline V lookup: CDR1 SGHTA, CDR2 FQGNSA. The CDR3 loop reads CASSQLAGDYNEQFF. The CDR3 bases are TGTGCCAGCAGCCAACTAGCGGGGGACTACAATGAGCAGTTCTTC.

In this sample, this clonotype turned up many times. The chain employs TRBV21-1 and TRBJ2-2; the table's D call TRBD2 went unverified against the DNA. TRBV21-1 is shown as a pseudogene. The CDR3 loop spans 19 amino acids. The CDR3 region has the DNA TGTGCCAGCAGCCCCTACGGGGCTAGCAAGGACTTCCGAACCGGGGAGCTGTTTTTT. This codes for CASSPYGASKDFRTGELFF.

In its sample, this clonotype was seen many times. This chain links TRBV6-5 with TRBJ1-3; D unresolved. Germline loops: CDR1 MNHEY, CDR2 SVGAGI. The V and J ends lost 0 bases and 2 bases respectively, with 14 bases between them. The CDR3 is 17 residues long. The chain's CDR3 is CASSYSTPSRPGNTIYF. CDR3 sequence (DNA): TGTGCCAGCAGTTACTCGACGCCTTCCCGCCCTGGAAACACCATATATTTT.

The CDR3 region is CSVEDQADGYTF. The CDR3 DNA follows: TGCAGCGTTGAAGATCAGGCGGATGGCTACACCTTC. The rearrangement links TRBV29-1 to TRBJ1-2; D unclear. From germline, CDR1 is SQVTM and CDR2 ANQGSEA. V was trimmed by 0 bases and J by 6 bases, leaving 8 bases between them. The CDR3 loop spans 12 amino acids.

This clonotype was recorded at least ten times. V is TRBV5-8 and J is TRBJ2-6, with TRBD1 matching over 7 bases. J was trimmed by 0 bases and V by 4 bases; bases with no gene match: 7. The CDR3 has 17 amino acids. CDR1 SGHTS and CDR2 YDEGEE come from the germline V gene. CDR3 protein: CASSGLDRRSGANVLTF. The CDR3 bases are TGTGCCAGCAGCGGTTTGGACAGGCGCTCTGGGGCCAACGTCCTGACTTTC. The entire variable domain, with the rest obtained from reference TRBV5-8 and TRBJ2-6, is as follows: EAGVTQSPTHLIKTRGQQATLRCSPISGHTSVYWYQQALGLGLQFLLWYDEGEERNRGNFPPRFSGRQFPNYSSELNVNALELEDSALYLCASSGLDRRSGANVLTFGAGSRLTVL.

This clonotype was observed many times. The genes are TRBV7-9 and TRBJ2-6; 8 nucleotides line up with TRBD1. Germline lookup yields CDR1 SEHNR and CDR2 FQNEAQ (reference sequence). CDR3 length: 19 amino acids. V dropped 4 bases and J dropped 0; count of bases not matched to a gene: 11. DNA for the CDR3: TGTGCCAGCAGCTCGACGTCCGGGACAGGTTTCTCTGGGGCCAACGTCCTGACTTTC. The encoded protein is CASSSTSGTGFSGANVLTF.

The chain has TRBV9 and TRBJ2-1; D might be TRBD1 or TRBD2, each matching 5 bases. Trimming removed 7 bases at V and 5 bases at J, with 13 bases between. CDR1 is SGDLS and CDR2 is YYNGEE in the germline V gene. This CDR3 is 13 amino acids long. CDR3 coding DNA: TGTGCCAGCCAACCCGGGACGCACAATGAGCAGTTCTTC. Amino acid sequence: CASQPGTHNEQFF. The complete variable domain, with remaining parts taken from reference TRBV9 and TRBJ2-1, reads DSGVTQTPKHLITATGQRVTLRCSPRSGDLSVYWYQQSLDQGLQFLIQYYNGEERAKGNILERFSAQQFPDLHSELNLSSLELGDSALYFCASQPGTHNEQFFGPGTRLTVL.